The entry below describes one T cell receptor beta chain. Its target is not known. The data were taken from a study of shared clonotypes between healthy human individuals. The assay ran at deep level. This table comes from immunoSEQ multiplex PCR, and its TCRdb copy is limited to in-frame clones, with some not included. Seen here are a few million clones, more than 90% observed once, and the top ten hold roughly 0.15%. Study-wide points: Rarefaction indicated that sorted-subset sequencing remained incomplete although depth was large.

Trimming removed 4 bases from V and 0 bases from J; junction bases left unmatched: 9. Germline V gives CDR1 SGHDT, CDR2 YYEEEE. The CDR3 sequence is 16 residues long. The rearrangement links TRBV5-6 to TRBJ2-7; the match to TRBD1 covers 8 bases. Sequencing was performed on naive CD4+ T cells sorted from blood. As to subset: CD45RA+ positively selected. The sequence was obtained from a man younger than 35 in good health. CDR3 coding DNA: TGTGCCAGCAGCAGACACCGGGACAGGAGCTCCTACGAGCAGTACTTC. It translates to CASSRHRDRSSYEQYF.